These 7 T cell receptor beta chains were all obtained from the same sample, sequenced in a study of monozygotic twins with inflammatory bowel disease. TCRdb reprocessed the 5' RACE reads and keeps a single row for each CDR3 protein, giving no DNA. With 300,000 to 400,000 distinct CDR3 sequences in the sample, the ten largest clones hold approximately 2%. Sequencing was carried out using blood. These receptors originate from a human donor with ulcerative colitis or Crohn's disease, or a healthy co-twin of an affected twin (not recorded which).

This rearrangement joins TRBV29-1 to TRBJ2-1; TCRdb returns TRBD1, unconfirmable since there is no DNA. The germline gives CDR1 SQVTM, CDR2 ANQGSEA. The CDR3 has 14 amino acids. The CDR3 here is CSVEPGEAYNEQFF.

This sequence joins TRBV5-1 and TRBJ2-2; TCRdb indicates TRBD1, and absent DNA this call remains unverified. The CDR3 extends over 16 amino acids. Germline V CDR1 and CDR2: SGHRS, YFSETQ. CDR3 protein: CASSLGTGTNTGELFF.

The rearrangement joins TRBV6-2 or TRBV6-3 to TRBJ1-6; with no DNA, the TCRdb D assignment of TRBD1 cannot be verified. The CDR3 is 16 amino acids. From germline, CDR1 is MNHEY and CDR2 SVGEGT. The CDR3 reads CASRRGQGSSSSPLHF.

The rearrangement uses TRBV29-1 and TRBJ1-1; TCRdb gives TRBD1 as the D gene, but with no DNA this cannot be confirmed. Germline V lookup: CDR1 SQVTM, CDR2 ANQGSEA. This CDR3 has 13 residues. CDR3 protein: CGVRQGMNTEAFF.

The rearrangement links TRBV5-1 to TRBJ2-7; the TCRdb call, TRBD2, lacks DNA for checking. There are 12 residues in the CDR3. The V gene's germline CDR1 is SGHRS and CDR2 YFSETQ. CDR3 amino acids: CASSLSPPEQYF.

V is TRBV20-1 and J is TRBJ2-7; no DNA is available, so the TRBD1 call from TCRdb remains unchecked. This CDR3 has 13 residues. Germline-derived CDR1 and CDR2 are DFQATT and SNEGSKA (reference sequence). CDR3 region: CSARGQGWHEQYF.

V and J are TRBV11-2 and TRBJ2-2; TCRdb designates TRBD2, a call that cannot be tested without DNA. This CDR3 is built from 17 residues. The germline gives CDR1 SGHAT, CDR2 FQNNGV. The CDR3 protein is CASSLNIAGGLNGELFF.